Listed below are T cell receptor beta chains from one sample, sequenced in a study of T cell responses to AZD1222 COVID-19 vaccine. Measured with immunoSEQ multiplex PCR; TCRdb has only the in-frame clones, and not every one. The sample lists 200,000 to 300,000 clones; over 90% were seen once. Material: peripheral blood, obtained on day 0 of AZD1222 vaccination. The receptors shown here come from an adult in good health. Each CDR3 is given with its conserved first and last residue. The order of the fields is V gene, clone size, J gene, D gene, CDR3 protein, CDR3 DNA. A D gene is named only where the DNA matches it firmly. The size entry is marked missing in some rows and otherwise reads once, few, many or a size class.

v_call: TRBV28; clone_size: once; j_call: TRBJ1-3; d_call: NA; cdr3_aa: CASSLSPGVSGNTIYF; cdr3_nt: TGTGCCAGCAGTTTATCCCCCGGGGTTTCTGGAAACACCATATATTTT
v_call: TRBV7-2; clone_size: NA; j_call: TRBJ1-2; d_call: NA; cdr3_aa: CASMGGRYYGYTF; cdr3_nt: TGTGCCAGCATGGGGGGGCGGTACTATGGCTACACCTTC
v_call: TRBV9; clone_size: NA; j_call: TRBJ1-4; d_call: NA; cdr3_aa: CASSPSPKRNEKLFF; cdr3_nt: TGTGCCAGCAGCCCCAGTCCTAAAAGAAATGAAAAACTGTTTTTT
v_call: TRBV19; clone_size: once; j_call: TRBJ1-2; d_call: NA; cdr3_aa: CASSISGENGYTF; cdr3_nt: TGTGCCAGTAGTATCAGTGGGGAAAATGGCTACACCTTC
v_call: TRBV24-1; clone_size: once; j_call: TRBJ2-1; d_call: TRBD2; cdr3_aa: CATSGGVPYNEQFF; cdr3_nt: TGTGCCACCTCCGGGGGGGTTCCCTACAATGAGCAGTTCTTC
v_call: TRBV5-1; clone_size: NA; j_call: TRBJ2-7; d_call: TRBD2; cdr3_aa: CASSFRAGSSYEQYF; cdr3_nt: TGCGCCAGCAGCTTCCGAGCGGGGAGCTCCTACGAGCAGTACTTC
v_call: TRBV28; clone_size: NA; j_call: TRBJ1-1; d_call: TRBD1; cdr3_aa: CASSFGTVASEAFF; cdr3_nt: TGTGCCAGCAGTTTCGGGACAGTTGCTTCTGAAGCTTTCTTT
v_call: TRBV7-7; clone_size: NA; j_call: TRBJ2-5; d_call: TRBD1; cdr3_aa: CASSPRGETQYF; cdr3_nt: TGTGCCAGCAGCCCCAGGGGGGAGACCCAGTACTTC
v_call: TRBV28; clone_size: NA; j_call: TRBJ2-1; d_call: NA; cdr3_aa: CASSVEGRSIYEQFF; cdr3_nt: TGTGCCAGCAGTGTGGAAGGGAGGAGTATATATGAGCAGTTCTTC
v_call: TRBV24-1; clone_size: NA; j_call: TRBJ2-5; d_call: NA; cdr3_aa: CATSDLGAAGETQYF; cdr3_nt: TGTGCCACCAGTGATTTGGGGGCCGCGGGAGAGACCCAGTACTTC
v_call: TRBV27; clone_size: NA; j_call: TRBJ2-2; d_call: NA; cdr3_aa: CASSPTVPTGELFF; cdr3_nt: TGTGCCAGCAGTCCTACGGTCCCCACCGGGGAGCTGTTTTTT
v_call: TRBV28; clone_size: once; j_call: TRBJ2-1; d_call: NA; cdr3_aa: CASRRPNEQFF; cdr3_nt: TGTGCCAGCAGACGGCCCAATGAGCAGTTCTTC
v_call: TRBV28; clone_size: NA; j_call: TRBJ1-1; d_call: NA; cdr3_aa: CASRGRVTEAFF; cdr3_nt: TGTGCCAGCAGAGGGCGGGTTACTGAAGCTTTCTTT
v_call: TRBV5-1; clone_size: NA; j_call: TRBJ1-1; d_call: TRBD1; cdr3_aa: CASSWTGDNTEAFF; cdr3_nt: TGCGCCAGCAGCTGGACAGGGGATAACACTGAAGCTTTCTTT
v_call: TRBV28; clone_size: NA; j_call: TRBJ2-7; d_call: TRBD1; cdr3_aa: CASEPGQTYEQYF; cdr3_nt: TGTGCCAGCGAGCCGGGACAGACATACGAGCAGTACTTC
v_call: TRBV5-4; clone_size: NA; j_call: TRBJ2-1; d_call: TRBD2; cdr3_aa: CASSFSGDYNEQFF; cdr3_nt: TGTGCCAGCAGCTTTAGCGGGGACTACAATGAGCAGTTCTTC
v_call: TRBV19; clone_size: once; j_call: TRBJ2-1; d_call: TRBD2; cdr3_aa: CASSPLSGSHEQFF; cdr3_nt: TGTGCCAGTAGTCCTTTAAGCGGGAGCCATGAGCAGTTCTTC
v_call: TRBV7-8; clone_size: NA; j_call: TRBJ1-2; d_call: NA; cdr3_aa: CASSPSRAGYTF; cdr3_nt: TGTGCCAGCAGCCCCTCTAGGGCTGGCTACACCTTC
v_call: TRBV2; clone_size: NA; j_call: TRBJ1-5; d_call: NA; cdr3_aa: CASSEGPPGNQPQHF; cdr3_nt: TGTGCCAGCAGTGAAGGTCCCCCGGGGAATCAGCCCCAGCATTTT
v_call: TRBV9; clone_size: NA; j_call: TRBJ1-6; d_call: NA; cdr3_aa: CASSTTNSPLHF; cdr3_nt: TGTGCCAGCAGCACTACTAATTCACCCCTCCACTTT
v_call: TRBV28; clone_size: NA; j_call: TRBJ2-7; d_call: NA; cdr3_aa: CASSLRGFTQGPHEQYF; cdr3_nt: TGTGCCAGCAGTTTAAGAGGGTTCACCCAGGGGCCCCACGAGCAGTACTTC
v_call: TRBV29-1; clone_size: NA; j_call: TRBJ1-1; d_call: NA; cdr3_aa: CSVRDLNTEAFF; cdr3_nt: TGCAGCGTTCGAGACCTGAACACTGAAGCTTTCTTT
v_call: TRBV28; clone_size: NA; j_call: TRBJ1-4; d_call: NA; cdr3_aa: CASSGRLDNEKLFF; cdr3_nt: TGTGCCAGCAGCGGACGGCTCGATAATGAAAAACTGTTTTTT
v_call: TRBV27; clone_size: NA; j_call: TRBJ2-3; d_call: TRBD1; cdr3_aa: CASKGQGAYTDTQYF; cdr3_nt: TGTGCCAGCAAGGGACAGGGGGCTTACACAGATACGCAGTATTTT
v_call: TRBV6-6; clone_size: NA; j_call: TRBJ2-1; d_call: TRBD1; cdr3_aa: CASSYGTGGLNEQFF; cdr3_nt: TGTGCCAGCAGTTACGGGACAGGGGGCTTGAATGAGCAGTTCTTC
v_call: TRBV9; clone_size: NA; j_call: TRBJ1-4; d_call: TRBD1; cdr3_aa: CASSFDRVLNEKLFF; cdr3_nt: TGTGCCAGCAGCTTTGACAGGGTACTCAATGAAAAACTGTTTTTT
v_call: TRBV5-1; clone_size: NA; j_call: TRBJ2-2; d_call: NA; cdr3_aa: CASSRGRGPTGELFF; cdr3_nt: TGCGCCAGCTCCCGAGGGCGGGGGCCCACCGGGGAGCTGTTTTTT
v_call: TRBV3-1/TRBV3-2; clone_size: NA; j_call: TRBJ2-1; d_call: NA; cdr3_aa: CASSHGTGNEQFF; cdr3_nt: TGTGCCAGCAGCCACGGGACTGGCAATGAGCAGTTCTTC
v_call: TRBV5-1; clone_size: NA; j_call: TRBJ2-3; d_call: TRBD1; cdr3_aa: CASSDGTGVTDTQYF; cdr3_nt: TGCGCCAGCAGCGACGGGACAGGGGTGACAGATACGCAGTATTTT
v_call: TRBV29-1; clone_size: NA; j_call: TRBJ1-4; d_call: NA; cdr3_aa: CSVEDRGRGWEKLFF; cdr3_nt: TGCAGCGTTGAAGATAGAGGCAGGGGCTGGGAAAAACTGTTTTTT